Each of the 22 T cell receptor beta chains below was sequenced from the same sample in a study of OX40 agonist ivuxolimab in advanced cancers. Generated by immunoSEQ multiplex PCR, the TCRdb table keeps only in-frame clones and is missing some. The sample includes fewer than 70,000 clones, 91% of them seen just once. The material was CD4+ or CD8+ T cells sorted from blood, obtained in a trial of the OX40 agonist ivuxolimab. Every receptor here comes from an adult with an advanced solid tumor such as melanoma, head and neck, liver or kidney cancer.

The chain uses TRBV19 and TRBJ1-5; 8 nucleotides align to TRBD1. This CDR3 spans 14 amino acids. The germline V gene encodes CDR1 LNHDA and CDR2 SQIVND (reference sequence). V trimming: 4 bases; J trimming: 7 bases; junction bases outside the gene matches: 6. CDR3 amino acids: CASSTTGERQPQHF. Written as DNA, the CDR3 is TGTGCCAGTAGTACGACAGGGGAGAGACAGCCCCAGCATTTT.

The CDR3 loop reads CASSEIPQTGGTGELFF. Written as DNA, the CDR3 is TGTGCCAGCAGCGAAATCCCCCAAACGGGGGGCACCGGGGAGCTGTTTTTT. This sequence joins TRBV6-1 and TRBJ2-2; 7 nucleotides align to TRBD2. V was pared by 6 bases and J by 4 bases, with 14 bases of the junction left unmatched. This CDR3 spans 17 amino acids. Germline CDR1 reads MNHNS; CDR2 reads SASEGT.

For this clone: Mismatch with germline at one junction end may stem from a read error. The CDR3 bases are TGTGCTAGCAGCTTAGATCGCACCGGGGAGCTGTTTTTT. This codes for CASSLDRTGELFF. V usage is TRBV7-7 and J usage is TRBJ2-2; D remains unclear. CDR3 size: 13 residues. Germline values: CDR1 SSHAT, CDR2 FNYEAQ (reference sequence).

This chain uses TRBV28 with TRBJ2-5; D unclear. The CDR3 is made up of 15 amino acids. The germline V gene has CDR1 MDHEN and CDR2 SYDVKM. V was trimmed by 5 bases and J by 5 bases, leaving 18 bases between them. The CDR3 loop is CASSNPLLEGETQYF. DNA of the CDR3: TGTGCCAGCAGTAACCCCCTCCTGGAAGGGGAGACCCAGTACTTC.

This clone was seen only a few times. The chain joins TRBV7-3 to TRBJ2-1, with no clear D. Germline V gene sequence: CDR1 SGHTA, CDR2 FQGTGA. The CDR3 sequence is 13 residues long. V lost 2 bases and J 6 bases, leaving 8 bases between the germline ends. This CDR3 is CASSLVHPNEQFF. In DNA form, the CDR3 reads TGTGCCAGCAGCTTAGTCCACCCCAATGAGCAGTTCTTC.

The chain is built from TRBV14 and TRBJ2-7; 7 nucleotides match TRBD1. Per the germline V gene, CDR1 is SGHDN and CDR2 is FVKESK. This CDR3 is 15 amino acids long. J gave up 6 bases and V 4 bases, and 12 bases lay outside the gene matches. CDR3 in DNA: TGTGCCAGCAGCCTCCAAACAGGGGAAGTAGGCGAGCAGTACTTC. Its protein is CASSLQTGEVGEQYF. The full variable domain, completed using reference TRBV14 and TRBJ2-7, is EAGVTQFPSHSVIEKGQTVTLRCDPISGHDNLYWYRRVMGKEIKFLLHFVKESKQDESGMPNNRFLAERTGGTYSTLKVQPAELEDSGVYFCASSLQTGEVGEQYFGPGTRLTVT.

The CDR3 bases are TGTGCCTGGAGCGACGGGCAGGGGGTACGGCCCCAGCATTTT. It is translated as CAWSDGQGVRPQHF. This sequence joins TRBV30 and TRBJ1-5; 7 bases fit TRBD1. Germline lookup yields CDR1 GTSNPN and CDR2 SVGIG (reference sequence). The length of the CDR3 is 14 residues. With V trimmed by 3 bases and J by 9 bases, 11 bases remained unmatched.

V is TRBV6-5 and J is TRBJ1-1; no definite D call. There are 13 residues in the CDR3. Germline V lookup: CDR1 MNHEY, CDR2 SVGAGI. V lost 5 bases to trimming and J lost 0 bases, with 7 bases between them. CDR3 DNA sequence: TGTGCCAGCAGTATAAAGATGAACACTGAAGCTTTCTTT. Its translation: CASSIKMNTEAFF.

V is TRBV11-3 and J is TRBJ2-7; 8 bases agree with TRBD2. Germline V gene lookup returns CDR1 SGHNT and CDR2 YENEEA. Trimming removed 5 bases from V and 0 bases from J; junction bases left unmatched: 3. The CDR3 spans 14 residues. CDR3 nucleotides: TGTGCCAGCAGCCTTAGCGGGAACTCCTACGAGCAGTACTTC. This codes for CASSLSGNSYEQYF. Filled out from reference TRBV11-3 and TRBJ2-7, the complete variable domain reads EAGVVQSPRYKIIEKKQPVAFWCNPISGHNTLYWYLQNLGQGPELLIRYENEEAVDDSQLPKDRFSAERLKGVDSTLKIQPAELGDSAVYLCASSLSGNSYEQYFGPGTRLTVT.

This chain joins TRBV9 and TRBJ1-3, with D maybe TRBD1 (5 bases). The CDR3 runs to 15 residues. V gave up 3 bases and J gave up 0 bases, with 10 bases separating them. Germline V gene sequence: CDR1 SGDLS, CDR2 YYNGEE. Here the CDR3 DNA reads TGTGCCAGCAGCGCGCAGGGTTTCTCTGGAAACACCATATATTTT. Protein: CASSAQGFSGNTIYF.

The rearrangement uses TRBV19 and TRBJ1-5; 9 nucleotides match TRBD1. This CDR3 region has 14 residues. In germline, CDR1 is LNHDA, CDR2 SQIVND (reference sequence). The V segment lost 8 bases and the J segment 4 bases; nucleotides outside the gene matches: 6. The CDR3 region is CASSDRGGNQPQHF. The DNA of the CDR3 is TGTGCCAGTTCGGACAGGGGAGGTAATCAGCCCCAGCATTTT.

The J gene is TRBJ2-1, the V gene TRBV11-2; weak D call: TRBD1 (5 bases). Germline CDR1 is SGHAT and CDR2 is FQNNGV. With 0 bases removed from V and 4 bases from J, the gap between germline ends came to 13 bases. This CDR3 comprises 16 residues. The CDR3 here is CASSLDIGVGYNEQFF. CDR3 bases: TGTGCCAGCAGCTTAGATATAGGGGTGGGGTACAATGAGCAGTTCTTC.

This clone has only one observation. The V gene is TRBV7-2, the J gene TRBJ2-2; D is uncertain. The V and J ends lost 3 bases and 2 bases respectively, with 13 bases between them. Germline lookup yields CDR1 SGHTA and CDR2 FQGNSA. CDR3 length equals 16 residues. The CDR3 reads CASSFQPAPNTGELFF. CDR3 bases: TGTGCCAGCAGCTTTCAACCAGCGCCAAACACCGGGGAGCTGTTTTTT.

The V and J genes are TRBV27 and TRBJ1-5; a weak D match, TRBD1 (5 bases). The germline CDR1 and CDR2 sequences are MNHEY and SMNVEV (reference sequence). This CDR3 region has 15 residues. V was trimmed by 3 bases and J by 8 bases, leaving 17 bases between them. This CDR3 is CASSFIGTTIKPQHF. The DNA of the CDR3 is TGTGCCAGCAGTTTTATCGGGACCACGATCAAGCCCCAGCATTTT.

This rearrangement joins TRBV28 to TRBJ2-3; no clear D gene. The CDR3 is 12 amino acids. Trimming left V 2 bases short and J 7 bases short, with 7 bases between. Germline CDR1 is MDHEN and CDR2 is SYDVKM. The CDR3 sequence: CASSLKAHTQYF. DNA for the CDR3: TGTGCCAGCAGTTTAAAAGCTCATACGCAGTATTTT.

This chain connects TRBV18 to TRBJ1-1, with 7 bases matching TRBD1. The CDR3 consists of 15 residues. Germline loops: CDR1 KGHSH, CDR2 LQKENI. V lost 1 base and J lost 5; bases outside the gene matches: 7. For the CDR3, the DNA is TGTGCCAGCTCACCACTGGGGCGGGGACAGACTGAAGCTTTCTTT. It encodes CASSPLGRGQTEAFF.

This chain connects TRBV19 to TRBJ2-2; tentatively, D is TRBD1 (6 bases). The germline CDR1 and CDR2 sequences are LNHDA and SQIVND (reference sequence). The length of the CDR3 is 16 residues. Deletions cut 6 bases from V and 3 bases from J, with 17 bases between. The CDR3 loop reads CASSRPQGSYTGELFF. CDR3 sequence (DNA): TGTGCCAGTAGCCGCCCGCAGGGGTCCTACACCGGGGAGCTGTTTTTT.

The chain carries TRBV6-5 and TRBJ2-7; 10 bases are shared with TRBD2. Trimming cost V 6 bases and J 7 bases; bases outside gene matches: 12. The CDR3 contains 15 residues. Germline V gives CDR1 MNHEY, CDR2 SVGAGI. The CDR3 region is CASSQTTSGKLEQYF. The CDR3 DNA follows: TGTGCCAGCAGCCAAACTACTAGCGGGAAACTGGAGCAGTACTTC.

The rearrangement uses TRBV23-1 and TRBJ2-3; 7 positions match TRBD2. TRBV23-1 is an ORF, with its function uncertain. The V and J ends lost 4 bases and 3 bases, in that order; junction bases with no gene match: 13. This CDR3 comprises 17 residues. CDR3 protein: CASSPLVRGRRTDTQYF. The DNA of the CDR3 is TGCGCCAGCAGTCCCCTGGTCCGCGGGAGAAGAACAGATACGCAGTATTTT.

The chain links TRBV7-9 to TRBJ2-1, with TRBD2 matching over 7 bases. Trimming cost V 5 bases and J 6 bases; bases outside gene matches: 10. The length of the CDR3 is 15 residues. Germline assignment: CDR1 SEHNR and CDR2 FQNEAQ (reference sequence). This chain's CDR3 is CASSDLGTNFNEQFF. The CDR3, as DNA: TGTGCCAGCAGCGACCTCGGGACTAATTTCAATGAGCAGTTCTTC.

V gene TRBV25-1 combines with J gene TRBJ1-4, with D hard to call. The CDR3 spans 15 residues. V lost 3 bases to trimming and J lost 8 bases, with 16 bases between them. Per the germline V gene, CDR1 is MGHDK and CDR2 is SYGVNS. This CDR3 reads CASSDSGRIKEKLFF. The CDR3 DNA is TGTGCCAGCAGTGATAGCGGGAGGATTAAGGAAAAACTGTTTTTT.

The chain is built from TRBV6-5 and TRBJ1-5; 8 bases agree with TRBD1. The CDR3 consists of 15 residues. With V trimmed by 6 bases and J by 2 bases, 6 bases remained unmatched. Germline CDR1 MNHEY, CDR2 SVGAGI. The CDR3 protein is CASRRQGIGNQPQHF. CDR3 sequence (DNA): TGTGCCAGCAGGAGACAGGGGATCGGCAATCAGCCCCAGCATTTT.